This T cell receptor (beta chain) was identified during a study of blood T cell repertoires in COVID-19. In the study overall: From the United States, Italy and Spain came samples of acute and convalescent COVID-19.

In the authors' workflow: Amplification of reference gene primers was used by the study to estimate nucleated cell counts. The method was immunoSEQ multiplex PCR; TCRdb's version includes in-frame clones alone and lacks a portion of them. The DNA was the basis for D and trimming; V, J and clone size are from that table. This table holds about 96,000 clones, about four fifths found once. The CDR3 has 13 residues. The germline gives CDR1 SGHTA, CDR2 FQGNSA. Trimming removed 5 bases from V and 1 base from J, with 8 bases in between. The genes are TRBV7-2 and TRBJ1-2; no clear D gene. This clonotype was obtained from a woman aged 60-75 years with acute or convalescent COVID-19. Sequenced sample: peripheral blood. CDR3 sequence (DNA): TGTGCCAGCAGCCAAACGGTTAACTATGGCTACACCTTC. It is translated as CASSQTVNYGYTF.